This T cell receptor beta chain was sequenced during a study of blood T cell repertoires in COVID-19. Study-wide background: Donors in the United States, Italy and Spain gave samples during acute or convalescent COVID-19. Sample material is recorded as cDNA or gDNA derived from T cells, B-cell-depleted T cells, or PBMCs.

V lost 4 bases to trimming and J lost 0 bases, with 14 bases between them. Germline CDR1 and CDR2: ENHRY and SYGVKD. CDR3 length equals 16 residues. As processed by the authors: From reference gene primer amplification, estimates of nucleated cell counts were derived. Here immunoSEQ multiplex PCR was the method, and the copy in TCRdb shows in-frame clones only, minus some. D and trimming were read from the DNA, whereas the V and J calls and clone size are those reported in that table. The sample lists 60,000 or so clones; 74% were seen once. The receptor comes from an elderly woman with acute or convalescent COVID-19. The V gene is TRBV10-3, the J gene TRBJ2-3, with D possibly TRBD1 on 6 matching bases. Sequenced material: peripheral blood. As DNA, the CDR3 is TGTGCCATCAGTGCGGGACAACCGTTCAGCACAGATACGCAGTATTTT. The encoded protein is CAISAGQPFSTDTQYF.